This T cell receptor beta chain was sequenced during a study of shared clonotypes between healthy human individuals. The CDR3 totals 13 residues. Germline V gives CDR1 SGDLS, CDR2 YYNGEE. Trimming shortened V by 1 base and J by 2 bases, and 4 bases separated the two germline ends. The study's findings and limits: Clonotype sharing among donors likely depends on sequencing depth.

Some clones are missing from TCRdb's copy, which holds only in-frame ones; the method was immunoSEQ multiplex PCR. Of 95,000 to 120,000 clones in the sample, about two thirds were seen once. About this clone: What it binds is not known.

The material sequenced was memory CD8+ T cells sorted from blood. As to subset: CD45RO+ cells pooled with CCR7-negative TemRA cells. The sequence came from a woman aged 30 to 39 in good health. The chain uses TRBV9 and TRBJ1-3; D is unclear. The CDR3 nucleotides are TGTGCCAGCAGCGTAACCGCTGGAAACACCATATATTTT. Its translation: CASSVTAGNTIYF.